The rows below give T cell receptor beta chains drawn from one sample of a study of blood T cell repertoires in COVID-19. The assay was immunoSEQ multiplex PCR, and TCRdb's table has in-frame clones only and misses some. The sample holds 200,000 to 250,000 clones; around 86% are singletons and the top ten take around 4.5%. Sequences were obtained from peripheral blood. All receptors come from a man aged 45-60 years with acute or convalescent COVID-19. CDR3s include the opening cysteine and the closing phenylalanine or tryptophan. The order of the fields is clone size, J gene, V gene, D gene, CDR3 DNA, CDR3 protein. The D gene is left open where the match is weak. For some rows the clone size is stated as once, few or many, or as a class when expanded; others skip it.

.	TRBJ2-3	TRBV29-1	.	TGCAGCGTTGAGGGCCAGACAGATACGCAGTATTTT	CSVEGQTDTQYF
.	TRBJ2-3	TRBV12-5	.	TGTGCTAGTGGTTTGGCCCCTCGGGATACGCAGTATTTT	CASGLAPRDTQYF
.	TRBJ1-2	TRBV30	TRBD1	TGTGCCTGGAACCTACGGACAGGGGGCATCGATGGCTACACCTTC	CAWNLRTGGIDGYTF
.	TRBJ1-1	TRBV18	.	TGTGCCAGCTCATACGGGGAGAACACTGAAGCTTTCTTT	CASSYGENTEAFF
.	TRBJ1-2	TRBV5-8	.	TGTGCCAGCAGCTTGTGGGTCGGACAGAGTAACTATGGCTACACCTTC	CASSLWVGQSNYGYTF
.	TRBJ1-4	TRBV7-9	TRBD1	TGTGCCAGCAGCTTACTCGGGACAGGGACGGAAAAACTGTTTTTT	CASSLLGTGTEKLFF
once	TRBJ2-1	TRBV5-1	TRBD2	TGCGCCAGCAGCTTGGGTGCGGGGGGAGAGAATGAGCAGTTCTTC	CASSLGAGGENEQFF
.	TRBJ1-4	TRBV2	.	TGTGCCAGCAGTGAATTGACGGGGGGCGGTGAAAAACTGTTTTTT	CASSELTGGGEKLFF
.	TRBJ1-5	TRBV11-2	.	TGTGCCAGCAGCTCAGGGGTTCAGCCCCAGCATTTT	CASSSGVQPQHF
.	TRBJ1-2	TRBV28	.	TGTGCCAGCAGAAAGGGGGGGTATGGCTACACCTTC	CASRKGGYGYTF
.	TRBJ2-5	TRBV6-5	.	TGTGCCAGCAGTTACCGCCCGAGGGGGGAGACCCAGTACTTC	CASSYRPRGETQYF